This entry features one T cell receptor beta chain sequence. Under the authors' procedure: Amplification of reference gene primers was used by the study to estimate nucleated cell counts. The protocol was immunoSEQ multiplex PCR, while the TCRdb copy is restricted to in-frame clones and leaves out a portion. V, J and clone size reflect that table, while D and trimming were determined from the DNA. The sample has about 220,000 clones, around 82% seen once. This specimen belongs to a study of blood T cell repertoires in COVID-19. Background on the study: Acute and convalescent COVID-19 samples came from the United States, Italy and Spain. Sources were T cells, B-cell-depleted T cells, or PBMCs; the material itself was cDNA or gDNA.

This TCR derives from a woman older than 75 with acute or convalescent COVID-19. Sequenced: peripheral blood.

CDR3: CASSVVGSGGPQETQYF. For the CDR3, the DNA is TGTGCCAGCAGCGTAGTGGGTAGCGGGGGGCCACAAGAGACCCAGTACTTC. V and J are TRBV9 and TRBJ2-5, with TRBD2 identical over 10 bases. The germline gives CDR1 SGDLS, CDR2 YYNGEE. V gave up 0 bases and J gave up 2 bases; unmatched junction bases: 7. This CDR3 comprises 17 residues.